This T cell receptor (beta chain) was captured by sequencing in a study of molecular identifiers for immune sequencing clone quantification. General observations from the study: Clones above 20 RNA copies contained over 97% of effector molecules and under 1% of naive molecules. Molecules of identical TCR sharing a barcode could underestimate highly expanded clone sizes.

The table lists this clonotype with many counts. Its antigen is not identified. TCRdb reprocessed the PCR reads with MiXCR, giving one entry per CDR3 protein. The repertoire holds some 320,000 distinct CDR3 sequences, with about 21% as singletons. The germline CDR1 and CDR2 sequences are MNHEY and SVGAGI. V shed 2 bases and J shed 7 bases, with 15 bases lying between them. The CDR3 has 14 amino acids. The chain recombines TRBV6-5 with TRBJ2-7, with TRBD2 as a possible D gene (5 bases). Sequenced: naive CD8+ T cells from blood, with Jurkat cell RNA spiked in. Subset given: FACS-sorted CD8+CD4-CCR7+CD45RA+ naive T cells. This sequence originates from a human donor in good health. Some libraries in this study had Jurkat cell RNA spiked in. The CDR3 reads CASSYGSGVEEQYF. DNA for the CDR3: TGTGCCAGCAGTTACGGGAGCGGAGTGGAGGAGCAGTACTTC.